This is a list of T cell receptor beta chains from one sample in a study of T cell repertoires in cytomegalovirus infection. Each CDR3 protein is one row after TCRdb ran MiXCR on the reads. The sample has about 240,000 distinct CDR3 sequences; 6% to 8% are singletons. Sequencing input: PBMCs. These receptors were collected from a human donor in good health (CMV status not recorded). Some clones in this sample may be carry-over from other donors' samples. CDR3s include the opening cysteine and the closing phenylalanine or tryptophan. D genes are given only for firm matches. Clone size appears in some rows only: once, few, many, or a class for an expanded clone.

j_call: TRBJ1-2
clone_size: NA
d_call: NA
v_call: TRBV7-2
cdr3_aa: CASRDAPNYGYTF
cdr3_nt: TGTGCCAGTAGGGACGCCCCGAACTATGGCTACACCTTC

j_call: TRBJ2-2
clone_size: many
d_call: TRBD1
v_call: TRBV7-2
cdr3_aa: CASSPAGGQLKNTGELFF
cdr3_nt: TGTGCCAGCAGCCCTGCAGGGGGCCAATTAAAAAACACCGGGGAGCTGTTTTTT

j_call: TRBJ1-1
clone_size: many
d_call: NA
v_call: TRBV29-1
cdr3_aa: CSVGTRNTEAFF
cdr3_nt: TGCAGCGTTGGGACACGGAACACTGAAGCTTTCTTT

j_call: TRBJ1-1
clone_size: many
d_call: NA
v_call: TRBV28
cdr3_aa: CATELRWSFF
cdr3_nt: TGTGCCACAGAGTTGCGTTGGTCTTTCTTT

j_call: TRBJ1-5
clone_size: many
d_call: NA
v_call: TRBV5-6
cdr3_aa: CASSSRHSGQPQHF
cdr3_nt: TGTGCCAGCAGCTCGCGACATTCAGGTCAGCCCCAGCATTTT

j_call: TRBJ1-6
clone_size: many
d_call: NA
v_call: TRBV11-2
cdr3_aa: CASSLEAGGRNSPLHF
cdr3_nt: TGTGCCAGCAGCTTAGAGGCGGGGGGTCGGAATTCACCCCTCCACTTT

j_call: TRBJ2-5
clone_size: few
d_call: TRBD1
v_call: TRBV29-1
cdr3_aa: CSVEPGQGVMETQYF
cdr3_nt: TGCAGCGTTGAACCGGGACAGGGGGTCATGGAGACCCAGTACTTC

j_call: TRBJ1-1
clone_size: many
d_call: NA
v_call: TRBV2
cdr3_aa: CASTDPNTEAFF
cdr3_nt: TGTGCCAGCACCGACCCGAACACTGAAGCTTTCTTT

j_call: TRBJ1-6
clone_size: many
d_call: TRBD1
v_call: TRBV9
cdr3_aa: CASSVEGTGYNSPLHF
cdr3_nt: TGTGCCAGCAGCGTAGAAGGGACAGGCTATAATTCACCCCTCCACTTT

j_call: TRBJ1-6
clone_size: few
d_call: NA
v_call: TRBV7-9
cdr3_aa: CASRTGFDNSPLHF
cdr3_nt: TGTGCCAGCAGAACGGGATTCGATAATTCACCCCTCCACTTT

j_call: TRBJ1-3
clone_size: NA
d_call: NA
v_call: TRBV28
cdr3_aa: CAVTRKNTIYF
cdr3_nt: TGTGCCGTTACCCGAAAAAACACCATATATTTT

j_call: TRBJ2-7
clone_size: few
d_call: TRBD1
v_call: TRBV20-1
cdr3_aa: CSAKGQGTYEQYF
cdr3_nt: TGCAGTGCTAAGGGACAGGGGACCTACGAGCAGTACTTC

j_call: TRBJ1-5
clone_size: NA
d_call: NA
v_call: TRBV20-1
cdr3_aa: CSARDGGPQHF
cdr3_nt: TGCAGTGCTAGAGATGGGGGGCCCCAGCATTTT

j_call: TRBJ2-3
clone_size: NA
d_call: NA
v_call: TRBV7-2
cdr3_aa: CASSKKIGGDTQYF
cdr3_nt: TGTGCCAGCAGCAAGAAGATAGGGGGGGATACGCAGTATTTT

j_call: TRBJ2-4
clone_size: few
d_call: NA
v_call: TRBV2
cdr3_aa: CASSARPTLGAKNIQYF
cdr3_nt: TGTGCCAGCAGCGCAAGACCCACACTGGGGGCCAAAAACATTCAGTACTTC

j_call: TRBJ1-5
clone_size: many
d_call: TRBD1
v_call: TRBV7-2
cdr3_aa: CASSRDRESNQPQHF
cdr3_nt: TGTGCCAGCAGCCGGGACAGGGAAAGCAATCAGCCCCAGCATTTT